This T cell receptor beta chain was recovered during a study of shared clonotypes between healthy human individuals. Notes on this clone: The antigen is unknown.

Method: immunoSEQ multiplex PCR; TCRdb's copy keeps in-frame clones and lacks some. The sample includes around 1.9 million clones, about 92% of them seen just once. Study outcomes and limitations: Genetic and exposure-history diversity was limited by the small donor number.

Terminally differentiated effector memory CD45RA+ cells were left out of the naive CD8 fraction, which was CD45RO-negative and positively selected for CCR7. The clonotype originates from a young man in good health. Some clones in this sample may be carry-over from other donors' samples. The sequencing input was naive CD8+ T cells from PBMCs.

The CDR3 DNA is TGTGCCACCAGCAGCCGACCCTCATGGAACTACGAGCAGTACTTC. Translating it yields CATSSRPSWNYEQYF. This rearrangement joins TRBV15 to TRBJ2-7; no firm D call. The CDR3 consists of 15 residues. Germline V gene lookup returns CDR1 LNHNV and CDR2 YYDKDF (reference sequence). The V gene lost 3 bases and the J gene lost 3 bases, with 15 bases spanning the gap.